Below are 29 T cell receptor beta chains sequenced from a single sample in a study of cytomegalovirus exposure and HLA in healthy donors. The study ran its PCR with 60 Vbeta and 13 Jbeta primers. Data came from immunoSEQ multiplex PCR; TCRdb stores just in-frame clones and leaves some out. The table has about 120,000 clones, 65% to 85% seen once; the top ten hold 2.9%. The specimen was PBMCs. All receptors derive from a woman aged 35 to 49 in good health and CMV-seropositive.

This clone was seen a few times. The gene calls are TRBV7-2 and TRBJ2-7, with 10 positions matching TRBD1. Unmatched junction bases numbered 5, after V lost 2 bases and J lost 7 bases. The germline gives CDR1 SGHTA, CDR2 FQGNSA. The CDR3 runs to 14 residues. DNA of the CDR3: TGTGCCAGCAGCTTACTACGGGACAGGGGAGAGCAGTACTTC. This codes for CASSLLRDRGEQYF.

The V and J genes are TRBV19 and TRBJ2-7; 9 nucleotides agree with TRBD1. CDR3 size: 14 residues. Germline loops: CDR1 LNHDA, CDR2 SQIVND (reference sequence). The V segment lost 4 bases and the J segment 5 bases; nucleotides outside the gene matches: 6. The CDR3 is CASSSGTGFHEQYF. CDR3 DNA: TGTGCCAGTAGTAGCGGGACAGGGTTTCACGAGCAGTACTTC.

V usage is TRBV18 and J usage is TRBJ2-3, with D possibly matching TRBD2 (6 bases). The CDR3 has 16 amino acids. Germline lookup yields CDR1 KGHSH and CDR2 LQKENI. V shed 2 bases and J shed 1 base, with 13 bases lying between them. CDR3 bases: TGTGCCAGCTCACCAAGTGGAGGGGCGGGCACAGATACGCAGTATTTT. Its protein is CASSPSGGAGTDTQYF.

The CDR3 protein is CAWSVQGARAFF. The CDR3, as DNA: TGTGCCTGGAGTGTACAAGGGGCCCGAGCTTTCTTT. The chain combines TRBV30 with TRBJ1-1, with D possibly matching TRBD1 (5 bases). The V gene's germline CDR1 is GTSNPN and CDR2 SVGIG (reference sequence). CDR3 size: 12 residues. Trimming removed 0 bases from V and 10 bases from J, with 12 bases in between.

This clone came up a few times. J is TRBJ2-1 and V is TRBV6-4; TRBD1 aligns across 11 bases. V was clipped by 2 bases and J by 6 bases; unmatched bases: 0. Germline-derived CDR1 and CDR2 are MRHNA and SNTAGT. The CDR3 is 14 residues long. As DNA, the CDR3 is TGTGCCAGCAGTGACGGGACAGGGGGCAATGAGCAGTTCTTC. This translates into CASSDGTGGNEQFF.

The chain couples TRBV4-3 to TRBJ1-2, with D hard to call. This CDR3 comprises 15 residues. Trimming pared 0 bases from V and 4 bases from J, leaving 12 bases between. From germline, CDR1 is LGHNA and CDR2 YSLEER. The CDR3 region is CASSQESGVGYGYTF. DNA of the CDR3: TGCGCCAGCAGCCAAGAATCCGGGGTGGGCTATGGCTACACCTTC.

This clone was observed a few times. V usage is TRBV7-9 and J usage is TRBJ2-6, with 9 positions matching TRBD1. Germline V CDR1 and CDR2: SEHNR, FQNEAQ (reference sequence). The CDR3 is made up of 17 amino acids. V shed 5 bases and J 1 base; nucleotides not matched to a gene: 6. In DNA, the CDR3 is TGTGCCAGCAGCCCGGGACAGGGCGCGTCTGGGGCCAACGTCCTGACTTTC. This encodes CASSPGQGASGANVLTF.

The chain recombines TRBV21-1 with TRBJ1-1; TRBD1, the table's D call, was not compared with the DNA. TRBV21-1 is marked as a pseudogene. The CDR3 has 15 residues. Written as DNA, the CDR3 is TGTGCCAACCCCAGTGGACAGGGCTTTGTCACTGAAGCTTTCTTT. It yields the protein CANPSGQGFVTEAFF.

This clone has more than one count but fewer than ten. The CDR3 loop is CASSLGGGTLTYEQYF. CDR3 sequence (DNA): TGTGCCAGCAGCTTAGGCGGCGGGACTTTGACCTACGAGCAGTACTTC. The rearrangement links TRBV7-2 to TRBJ2-7; D may be TRBD2 (6 bases). Trimming removed 1 base from V and 2 bases from J, with 15 bases in between. From germline, CDR1 is SGHTA and CDR2 FQGNSA. The CDR3 extends over 16 amino acids. Variable domain in full (rest from reference TRBV7-2 and TRBJ2-7): GAGVSQSPSNKVTEKGKDVELRCDPISGHTALYWYRQSLGQGLEFLIYFQGNSAPDKSGLPSDRFSAERTGGSVSTLTIQRTQQEDSAVYLCASSLGGGTLTYEQYFGPGTRLTVT.

This chain links TRBV18 with TRBJ1-1; TRBD1 might be the D (5 bases). V lost 0 bases, J lost 3 bases, and 11 bases lay in between. CDR1 KGHSH and CDR2 LQKENI come from the germline V gene. This CDR3 has 15 residues. In nucleotides, the CDR3 is TGTGCCAGCTCACCACCAGGCAGGGTAGACACTGAAGCTTTCTTT. This encodes CASSPPGRVDTEAFF.

The chain recombines TRBV6-4 with TRBJ2-7; TRBD2 might be the D (6 bases). This CDR3 is built from 15 residues. Germline CDR1 reads MRHNA; CDR2 reads SNTAGT. V lost 6 bases and J lost 3, with 18 bases in between. The DNA for the CDR3 is TGTGCCAGCAGAAGAGACAGCGTCGGGGGCTACGAGCAGTACTTC. This translates into CASRRDSVGGYEQYF.

This chain links TRBV19 with TRBJ1-1, with a weak D call TRBD1 (6 bases). Trimming cost V 4 bases and J 5 bases, with 20 bases left between them. The germline V gene has CDR1 LNHDA and CDR2 SQIVND (reference sequence). CDR3 length: 16 amino acids. The CDR3 is CASSTRTDIRGTEAFF. The CDR3 DNA sequence: TGTGCCAGTAGTACCCGGACAGACATAAGGGGGACTGAAGCTTTCTTT.

The chain employs TRBV7-2 and TRBJ2-7; weak D call: TRBD1 (5 bases). This CDR3 contains 14 residues. Germline V gene data show CDR1 as SGHTA and CDR2 as FQGNSA. V gave up 2 bases and J gave up 2 bases, with 10 bases separating them. The CDR3 DNA is TGTGCCAGCAGCTTACACTTCAGGGCCTACGAGCAGTACTTC. Its translation is CASSLHFRAYEQYF.

The chain combines TRBV9 with TRBJ2-2; D may be TRBD2 (8 bases). Germline V gene data show CDR1 as SGDLS and CDR2 as YYNGEE. Trimming took off 0 bases at V and 1 base at J, with 16 bases between the two ends. CDR3 size: 18 residues. The DNA of the CDR3 is TGTGCCAGCAGCGTAGCTACGGGGGGGACAGTGAACACCGGGGAGCTGTTTTTT. Its translation is CASSVATGGTVNTGELFF.

This clone has just a few counts. V and J are TRBV5-1 and TRBJ2-5; D uncertain. V lost 6 bases and J lost 0, with 6 bases in between. Germline CDR1 and CDR2: SGHRS and YFSETQ. The CDR3 loop spans 12 amino acids. This CDR3 reads CASTQNQETQYF. DNA for the CDR3: TGCGCCAGCACCCAGAACCAAGAGACCCAGTACTTC.

The J gene is TRBJ1-3, the V gene TRBV20-1; unclear D gene. This CDR3 has 11 amino acids. The ends were cut back, 5 bases at V and 8 bases at J, with 10 bases in the middle. CDR1 is DFQATT and CDR2 is SNEGSKA in the germline V gene (reference sequence). In DNA form, the CDR3 reads TGCAGTGCTCAAGAGGGATACACCATATATTTT. Amino acids: CSAQEGYTIYF.

The gene calls are TRBV4-2 and TRBJ1-3; 8 positions match TRBD1. The CDR3 totals 17 residues. Looked up from germline, CDR1 is LGHNA and CDR2 is YNFKEQ. The V and J ends lost 2 bases and 1 base, in that order; junction bases with no gene match: 7. CDR3 in DNA: TGTGCCAGCAGCCAACACGGACAGGGAATTTCTGGAAACACCATATATTTT. Protein: CASSQHGQGISGNTIYF.

The chain has TRBV10-3 and TRBJ2-5; 9 bases fit TRBD2. Germline loops: CDR1 ENHRY, CDR2 SYGVKD. CDR3 length: 15 amino acids. The J segment lost 2 bases and the V segment lost 2 bases, leaving 3 bases of the junction unmatched. The CDR3 sequence: CAISETAGGQETQYF. CDR3 bases: TGTGCCATCAGTGAGACAGCGGGGGGACAAGAGACCCAGTACTTC.

The V and J genes are TRBV6-1 and TRBJ2-2, with 10 bases fitting TRBD2. The V segment lost 4 bases and the J segment 5 bases; nucleotides outside the gene matches: 7. The V gene's germline CDR1 is MNHNS and CDR2 SASEGT. This CDR3 has 16 residues. The CDR3 coding sequence is TGTGCCAGCAGTGGCCCGGGACTAGCGCTAACCGGGGAGCTGTTTTTT. Translating it yields CASSGPGLALTGELFF.

The rearrangement joins TRBV11-3 to TRBJ2-1; D is undetermined. CDR3 length equals 11 residues. V lost 3 bases and J 5 bases, leaving 2 bases between the germline ends. Germline loops: CDR1 SGHNT, CDR2 YENEEA. As DNA, the CDR3 is TGTGCCAGCAGCTTTAACAATGAGCAGTTCTTC. Residues: CASSFNNEQFF.

The chain uses TRBV6-1 and TRBJ1-1, with D perhaps matching TRBD1 (6 bases). The V end was cut by 4 bases, the J end by 1 base, with 7 bases between. The CDR3 is made up of 13 amino acids. Germline CDR1 reads MNHNS; CDR2 reads SASEGT. The CDR3 region has the DNA TGTGCCAGCAGTGCGACAGGGAACACTGAAGCTTTCTTT. It is translated as CASSATGNTEAFF.

The V gene is TRBV30, the J gene TRBJ1-2; TRBD1 agrees at 7 bases. The germline V gene encodes CDR1 GTSNPN and CDR2 SVGIG (reference sequence). After removal of 1 base from V and 3 bases from J, the junction contained 5 bases not matched to a gene. The CDR3 sequence is 14 residues long. In DNA, the CDR3 is TGTGCCTGGAGTGGGAGGGGGCAAGACTATGGCTACACCTTC. Translation: CAWSGRGQDYGYTF.

This sequence joins TRBV5-1 and TRBJ2-1; 10 bases agree with TRBD2. V was pared by 4 bases and J by 5 bases, with 9 bases of the junction left unmatched. Germline CDR1 and CDR2: SGHRS and YFSETQ. The CDR3 spans 16 residues. CDR3: CASSISGTSDNNEQFF. The CDR3 DNA is TGCGCCAGCAGCATCTCCGGGACTAGCGATAACAATGAGCAGTTCTTC.

The chain joins TRBV30 to TRBJ2-7; no reliable D call. V was cut by 2 bases and J by 0 bases, with 5 bases left in between. Germline CDR1 GTSNPN, CDR2 SVGIG (reference sequence). The CDR3 length is 12 residues. The chain's CDR3 is CAWSPSSYEQYF. The CDR3 bases are TGTGCCTGGAGTCCTAGCTCCTACGAGCAGTACTTC.

V is TRBV29-1 and J is TRBJ2-7; TRBD1 agrees at 7 bases. Germline CDR1 SQVTM, CDR2 ANQGSEA. This CDR3 region has 13 residues. The trim removed 7 bases at V and 0 bases at J, leaving 6 bases unmatched. The CDR3 spells CSASRDSSYEQYF. The CDR3 nucleotides are TGCAGCGCTTCCCGGGACAGCTCCTACGAGCAGTACTTC.

The rearrangement links TRBV30 to TRBJ2-3; TRBD2 matches 7 bases. CDR3 length: 14 residues. Germline-derived CDR1 and CDR2 are GTSNPN and SVGIG (reference sequence). J lost 4 bases, V lost 2 bases, and 6 bases had no gene match. The chain's CDR3 is CAWSRLAGSDTQYF. The CDR3 region has the DNA TGTGCCTGGAGTAGGTTAGCGGGTTCAGATACGCAGTATTTT.

V usage is TRBV6-5 and J usage is TRBJ1-3; possible D gene TRBD1, 5 bases. V was pared by 8 bases and J by 0 bases, with 11 bases between. CDR1 is MNHEY and CDR2 is SVGAGI in the germline V gene. The CDR3 runs to 14 residues. The CDR3 sequence is CASRGTSSGNTIYF. In DNA form, the CDR3 reads TGTGCCAGCCGGGGGACGAGCTCTGGAAACACCATATATTTT.

This clone was seen a handful of times. The chain has TRBV19 and TRBJ2-6, with TRBD2 matching 7 bases. After removal of 3 bases from V and 1 base from J, the junction contained 0 bases not matched to a gene. The CDR3 contains 15 residues. Germline V gene lookup returns CDR1 LNHDA and CDR2 SQIVND (reference sequence). DNA of the CDR3: TGTGCCAGTAGTATGGGGGGGTCTGGGGCCAACGTCCTGACTTTC. Amino acid sequence: CASSMGGSGANVLTF.

This chain uses TRBV18 with TRBJ1-1; D gene unclear. This CDR3 comprises 15 residues. Germline V gives CDR1 KGHSH, CDR2 LQKENI. Trimming cost V 1 base and J 5 bases, with 14 bases left between them. CDR3 DNA: TGTGCCAGCTCACCACTTAGCGGGGTAATGACTGAAGCTTTCTTT. It translates to CASSPLSGVMTEAFF.